The 20 T cell receptor beta chains below all came from one sample that was sequenced in a study of T cells after yellow fever vaccination. TCRdb reprocessed the 5' RACE reads with MiXCR, giving one entry per CDR3 protein. The table includes some 300,000 distinct CDR3 sequences, around 10% detected once. Source: CD4+ T cells sorted from PBMCs, taken 45 days after the yellow fever booster vaccination. Receptor source: a man aged 18 to 29 who received the YFV17D yellow fever vaccine.

This clonotype was counted a few times. V gene TRBV7-2 combines with J gene TRBJ2-7; 8 positions match TRBD1. The germline V gene encodes CDR1 SGHTA and CDR2 FQGNSA. Trimming took 1 base from V and 2 from J; bases not matched to a gene: 7. The CDR3 length is 16 residues. The DNA of the CDR3 is TGTGCCAGCAGCTTAGTCGCGACAGGGGTACCCTACGAGCAGTACTTC. Protein product: CASSLVATGVPYEQYF.

The genes are TRBV25-1 and TRBJ1-4, with D possibly TRBD1 on 6 matching bases. Germline V CDR1 and CDR2: MGHDK, SYGVNS. V lost 3 bases and J 3 bases, leaving 20 bases between the germline ends. This CDR3 is 18 amino acids long. The CDR3 sequence is CASSDIRGSVVANEKLFF. CDR3 DNA: TGTGCCAGCAGTGATATTAGGGGGTCGGTGGTGGCTAATGAAAAACTGTTTTTT.

Ten or more counts support this clonotype. This chain joins TRBV6-1 and TRBJ2-3, with 7 bases identical to TRBD2. CDR1 is MNHNS and CDR2 is SASEGT in the germline V gene. The CDR3 has 14 residues. Trimming cost V 5 bases and J 2 bases; bases outside gene matches: 4. The CDR3 reads CASSPGTTTDTQYF. The CDR3 nucleotides are TGTGCCAGCAGTCCCGGGACTACCACAGATACGCAGTATTTT.

V gene TRBV29-1 combines with J gene TRBJ2-7; possibly TRBD1 for D (5 bases). This CDR3 has 13 residues. The V and J ends lost 4 bases and 1 base respectively, with 11 bases between them. Germline V gene data show CDR1 as SQVTM and CDR2 as ANQGSEA. CDR3 in DNA: TGCAGCGTTGCGGGCAGGGTTTCCTACGAGCAGTACTTC. Amino acids: CSVAGRVSYEQYF.

This clonotype came up a few times. The chain employs TRBV6-2 or TRBV6-3 and TRBJ2-3; a possible D gene is TRBD2 (6 bases). Germline CDR1 reads MNHEY; CDR2 reads SVGEGT. The ends were cut back, 4 bases at V and 0 bases at J, with 14 bases in the middle. The CDR3 covers 16 residues. The CDR3 here is CASSSRGSSSTDTQYF. Written as DNA, the CDR3 is TGTGCCAGCAGTTCCCGGGGGTCCTCTAGCACAGATACGCAGTATTTT.

This clonotype was detected a few times. This chain connects TRBV5-1 to TRBJ2-1, with 8 bases lining up with TRBD2. The trim removed 3 bases at V and 2 bases at J, leaving 7 bases unmatched. The length of the CDR3 is 16 residues. The V gene's germline CDR1 is SGHRS and CDR2 YFSETQ. CDR3: CASSYSTSGTYNEQFF. In DNA form, the CDR3 reads TGCGCCAGCAGCTATAGTACTAGCGGCACCTACAATGAGCAGTTCTTC.

This rearrangement joins TRBV20-1 to TRBJ1-4; possibly TRBD1 for D (5 bases). The CDR3 spans 16 residues. Germline V gene lookup returns CDR1 DFQATT and CDR2 SNEGSKA (reference sequence). V was cut by 0 bases and J by 8 bases, with 19 bases left in between. As DNA, the CDR3 is TGCAGTGCTAGAGATCAGGAGTGGACAACCGCGGAAAAACTGTTTTTT. Translating it yields CSARDQEWTTAEKLFF.

This clonotype has ten or more counts. V and J are TRBV5-6 and TRBJ2-3, with TRBD2 identical over 7 bases. Germline trimming cut 3 bases from V and 0 bases from J; bases unmatched to any gene: 1. This CDR3 contains 14 residues. Germline lookup yields CDR1 SGHDT and CDR2 YYEEEE. The CDR3 protein is CASSWGGSTDTQYF. The CDR3 DNA reads TGTGCCAGCAGCTGGGGGGGAAGCACAGATACGCAGTATTTT.

V and J are TRBV20-1 and TRBJ1-3; D gene unclear. Deletions cut 7 bases from V and 2 bases from J, with 9 bases between. The CDR3 has 12 residues. Germline V gene sequence: CDR1 DFQATT, CDR2 SNEGSKA (reference sequence). CDR3 residues: CSVSGAGNTIYF. CDR3 DNA sequence: TGCAGTGTCTCTGGGGCTGGAAACACCATATATTTT.

The gene calls are TRBV5-1 and TRBJ1-4; no reliable D call. There are 15 residues in the CDR3. Germline CDR1 is SGHRS and CDR2 is YFSETQ. The ends were cut back, 0 bases at V and 7 bases at J, with 13 bases in the middle. This chain's CDR3 is CASSLALTSSEKLFF. The CDR3 DNA follows: TGCGCCAGCAGCTTGGCCCTTACTTCGTCTGAAAAACTGTTTTTT.

This clonotype was counted at least ten times. The chain couples TRBV12-3 or TRBV12-4 to TRBJ2-7; D possibly corresponds to TRBD2 (5 bases). Between the trimmed V and J ends, which lost 2 bases and 5 bases, there was a span of 16 bases. This CDR3 contains 15 residues. The CDR3 DNA reads TGTGCCAGCAGTTTACCGGGGTCCTCTGGGCACGAGCAGTACTTC. This translates into CASSLPGSSGHEQYF.

This clonotype has a handful of counts. The J gene is TRBJ2-2, the V gene TRBV6-2 or TRBV6-3; 10 bases are shared with TRBD2. From germline, CDR1 is MNHEY and CDR2 SVGEGT. Unmatched junction bases numbered 1, after V lost 2 bases and J lost 1 base. This CDR3 contains 16 residues. In DNA form, the CDR3 reads TGTGCCAGCAGTTACGAGCGGGGGGGGAACACCGGGGAGCTGTTTTTT. Protein sequence: CASSYERGGNTGELFF.

This clonotype was recorded many times. The chain couples TRBV27 to TRBJ2-3; D may be TRBD1 (5 bases). The CDR3 is 13 residues long. The germline gives CDR1 MNHEY, CDR2 SMNVEV (reference sequence). Trimming removed 6 bases from V and 2 bases from J, with 9 bases in between. CDR3 sequence (DNA): TGTGCCAGCAGACGACAGTCCACAGATACGCAGTATTTT. Protein: CASRRQSTDTQYF.

This chain uses TRBV28 with TRBJ1-6, with D maybe TRBD1 (6 bases). This CDR3 contains 13 residues. Trimming removed 11 bases at V and 10 bases at J, with 18 bases between. Germline CDR1 and CDR2: MDHEN and SYDVKM. CDR3 region: CAARTGYGSPLHF. The CDR3 bases are TGTGCCGCCCGTACAGGGTATGGATCACCCCTCCACTTT.

The chain uses TRBV5-1 and TRBJ2-1, with unresolved D. Looked up from germline, CDR1 is SGHRS and CDR2 is YFSETQ. Trimming took off 3 bases at V and 3 bases at J, with 7 bases between the two ends. The CDR3 totals 13 residues. CDR3 loop: CASSWGDYNEQFF. The CDR3 DNA reads TGCGCCAGCAGCTGGGGTGACTACAATGAGCAGTTCTTC.

In its sample, this clonotype was seen a few times. V and J are TRBV3-1 and TRBJ1-2; D uncertain. Looked up from germline, CDR1 is LGHDT and CDR2 is YNNKEL (reference sequence). The V and J ends lost 0 bases and 8 bases respectively, with 10 bases between them. The CDR3 is 13 residues long. The CDR3: CASSQEVGFGYTF. DNA for the CDR3: TGTGCCAGCAGCCAAGAGGTAGGATTCGGCTACACCTTC.

This clonotype was counted at least ten times. The chain recombines TRBV15 with TRBJ1-1, with D perhaps matching TRBD1 (6 bases). The germline CDR1 and CDR2 sequences are LNHNV and YYDKDF (reference sequence). CDR3 size: 14 residues. V was cut by 0 bases and J by 7 bases, with 12 bases left in between. The CDR3 DNA follows: TGTGCCACCAGCAGAGAAGGCGGACAGCTTGAAGCTTTCTTT. It codes for CATSREGGQLEAFF.

The CDR3 bases are TGTGCCAGCAGCACCACGTCCTACAATGAGCAGTTCTTC. This encodes CASSTTSYNEQFF. The rearrangement links TRBV14 to TRBJ2-1, with D unclear. This CDR3 is 13 amino acids long. With 5 bases removed from V and 1 base from J, the gap between germline ends came to 6 bases. The germline gives CDR1 SGHDN, CDR2 FVKESK.

This clonotype was seen a few times. This chain connects TRBV5-5 to TRBJ1-5; 8 nucleotides align to TRBD1. This CDR3 region has 15 residues. The trim removed 0 bases at V and 7 bases at J, leaving 6 bases unmatched. Per the germline V gene, CDR1 is SGHKS and CDR2 is YYEKEE (reference sequence). The CDR3 region has the DNA TGTGCCAGCAGCTTGGGGCAGGGGGCCTGGCAGCCCCAGCATTTT. Protein sequence: CASSLGQGAWQPQHF.

This clonotype appeared a few times. V and J are TRBV29-1 and TRBJ2-5; 10 positions agree with TRBD1. CDR3 length equals 13 residues. CDR1 is SQVTM, CDR2 ANQGSEA, per germline. The junction had 5 bases not matched to a gene; V was cut back by 5 bases and J by 5 bases. In DNA, the CDR3 is TGCAGCGTTAGACAGGGGGCATGGGAGACCCAGTACTTC. It yields the protein CSVRQGAWETQYF. Full variable domain (outside the CDR3, taken from reference TRBV29-1 and TRBJ2-5): SAVISQKPSRDICQRGTSLTIQCQVDSQVTMMFWYRQQPGQSLTLIATANQGSEATYESGFVIDKFPISRPNLTFSTLTVSNMSPEDSSIYLCSVRQGAWETQYFGPGTRLLVL.